This T cell receptor beta chain was retrieved from a study of cytomegalovirus exposure and HLA in healthy donors. Study information: A subsequent analysis reported that the 100 to 150 validation repertoires were produced on the same platform that had also been used for the 600 to 800 first-cohort repertoires. Findings and limits, study-wide: For cytomegalovirus status, the classifier reportedly gave diagnoses with high specificity and sensitivity. The study put under 200 TCR beta chains on its list as cytomegalovirus-associated. A later analysis found first-cohort TCR clusters tended to co-occur in the roughly 120 validation repertoires.

A remark on this clone: No antigen is known for it.

Trimming cost V 3 bases and J 1 base, with 12 bases left between them. The CDR3 consists of 15 residues. CDR1 LNHDA and CDR2 SQIVND come from the germline V gene (reference sequence). Profiled with immunoSEQ multiplex PCR; TCRdb holds only in-frame clones, not every one. The sample yields around 150,000 clones, roughly 96% seen once. The V call is TRBV19, the J call TRBJ1-1; maybe TRBD1 (6 bases). The sequence came from a young woman in good health and CMV-seronegative. Material: PBMCs. As DNA, the CDR3 is TGTGCCAGTAGTATCAGGGGTCAAGAGAACACTGAAGCTTTCTTT. It specifies CASSIRGQENTEAFF.